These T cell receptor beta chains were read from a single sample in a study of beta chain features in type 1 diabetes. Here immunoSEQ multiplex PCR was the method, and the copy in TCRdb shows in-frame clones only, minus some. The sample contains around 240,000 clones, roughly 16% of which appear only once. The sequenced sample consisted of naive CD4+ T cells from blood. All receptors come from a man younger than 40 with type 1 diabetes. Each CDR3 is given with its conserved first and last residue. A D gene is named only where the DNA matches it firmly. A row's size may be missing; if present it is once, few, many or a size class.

CASSLDGTGVNEQFF | TGCGCCAGCAGCTTGGATGGGACAGGGGTAAATGAGCAGTTCTTC | TRBD1 | TRBJ2-1 | TRBV5-1 | 15 | few
CATSSRQGSNVLTF | TGTGCCACCAGCAGCCGACAGGGGTCCAACGTCCTGACTTTC | TRBD1 | TRBJ2-6 | TRBV15 | 14 | -
CAWSPYTEAFF | TGTGCCTGGAGTCCCTACACTGAAGCTTTCTTT | - | TRBJ1-1 | TRBV30 | 11 | few
CASSLRTASGDEQFF | TGCGCCAGCAGCTTGAGGACTGCTAGCGGTGATGAGCAGTTCTTC | TRBD2 | TRBJ2-1 | TRBV5-1 | 15 | -
CASSLLGGTDYEQYF | TGCGCCAGCAGCCTCTTAGGAGGGACGGACTACGAGCAGTACTTC | - | TRBJ2-7 | TRBV5-1 | 15 | -
CASSAGSSGANVLTF | TGTGCCAGCAGTGCGGGGAGCTCTGGGGCCAACGTCCTGACTTTC | - | TRBJ2-6 | TRBV25-1 | 15 | few
CSVGTAQDQPQHF | TGCAGCGTGGGGACCGCTCAGGATCAGCCCCAGCATTTT | - | TRBJ1-5 | TRBV29-1 | 13 | few
CASSLGEAGGIHF | TGTGCCAGCAGCTTAGGGGAAGCGGGAGGCATACACTTC | TRBD2 | TRBJ2-4 | TRBV7-2 | 13 | -
CASMQGPTGNEQFF | TGTGCCAGCATGCAAGGGCCCACTGGCAATGAGCAGTTCTTC | - | TRBJ2-1 | TRBV2 | 14 | -
CASSVAGDNEQFF | TGTGCCAGCAGCGTAGCAGGGGACAATGAGCAGTTCTTC | - | TRBJ2-1 | TRBV9 | 13 | few
CAWSGTLAGNTDTQYF | TGTGCCTGGAGTGGGACTCTAGCGGGTAACACAGATACGCAGTATTTT | TRBD2 | TRBJ2-3 | TRBV30 | 16 | -
CASSGTRRGFNTGELFF | TGTGCCAGCAGCGGTACTAGACGGGGCTTTAACACCGGGGAGCTGTTTTTT | - | TRBJ2-2 | TRBV9 | 17 | few
CASSLGGLSTDTQYF | TGTGCCAGCAGTTTAGGGGGGCTTAGCACAGATACGCAGTATTTT | - | TRBJ2-3 | TRBV28 | 15 | -
CAWSYGTDTQYF | TGTGCCTGGAGTTACGGCACAGATACGCAGTATTTT | - | TRBJ2-3 | TRBV30 | 12 | -
CSVVGLDLAGVGTGELFF | TGCAGCGTTGTCGGGCTTGATCTAGCGGGAGTCGGCACCGGGGAGCTGTTTTTT | TRBD2 | TRBJ2-2 | TRBV29-1 | 18 | -
CAWSFGLSKETQYF | TGTGCCTGGAGTTTCGGACTATCAAAAGAGACCCAGTACTTC | - | TRBJ2-5 | TRBV30 | 14 | few
CASSLGPEETQYF | TGTGCTAGCAGCTTAGGGCCTGAGGAGACCCAGTACTTC | - | TRBJ2-5 | TRBV7-7 | 13 | -
CSVVGFLGNTGELFF | TGCAGCGTTGTCGGTTTTCTGGGGAACACCGGGGAGCTGTTTTTT | - | TRBJ2-2 | TRBV29-1 | 15 | few
CASSPTTGTDTQYF | TGTGCCAGCAGCCCGACGACAGGCACAGATACGCAGTATTTT | - | TRBJ2-3 | TRBV9 | 14 | -
CASSQDSRENIQYF | TGTGCCAGCAGCCAAGATTCCAGGGAGAACATTCAGTACTTC | - | TRBJ2-4 | TRBV14 | 14 | few
CASSTHGTGAYEQYF | TGTGCCAGCAGCACTCACGGGACAGGGGCCTACGAGCAGTACTTC | TRBD1 | TRBJ2-7 | TRBV9 | 15 | -
CASSQGLFTDTQYF | TGTGCCAGCAGCCAAGGGCTATTCACAGATACGCAGTATTTT | - | TRBJ2-3 | TRBV4-2 | 14 | -
CASSLGHSYEQYF | TGTGCCAGCAGTTTAGGCCACAGCTACGAGCAGTACTTC | - | TRBJ2-7 | TRBV28 | 13 | -
CASSLSVGSGKNIQYF | TGTGCCAGCAGCTTATCCGTGGGTAGCGGAAAAAACATTCAGTACTTC | - | TRBJ2-4 | TRBV7-2 | 16 | few
CASSPDPKNIQYF | TGTGCCAGCTCACCGGACCCCAAAAACATTCAGTACTTC | - | TRBJ2-4 | TRBV18 | 13 | -
CSVARQVNYGYTF | TGCAGCGTTGCCCGACAGGTTAACTATGGCTACACCTTC | - | TRBJ1-2 | TRBV29-1 | 13 | -
CAISPGSGANVLTF | TGTGCCATCAGCCCAGGCTCTGGGGCCAACGTCCTGACTTTC | - | TRBJ2-6 | TRBV10-3 | 14 | -
CASSVRQNQPQHF | TGTGCCAGCAGCGTAAGACAGAATCAGCCCCAGCATTTT | - | TRBJ1-5 | TRBV9 | 13 | -
CASSHPGQGYEQYF | TGTGCCAGCTCACACCCGGGACAGGGATACGAGCAGTACTTC | TRBD1 | TRBJ2-7 | TRBV18 | 14 | few
CSVDTGLAGVDEQFF | TGCAGCGTGGATACGGGACTAGCGGGAGTTGATGAGCAGTTCTTC | TRBD2 | TRBJ2-1 | TRBV29-1 | 15 | -
CASSTGLDRNEQFF | TGTGCCAGCAGCACTGGACTAGATCGGAATGAGCAGTTCTTC | TRBD2 | TRBJ2-1 | TRBV7-2 | 14 | few
CASIPGAGGLSYEQYF | TGTGCCAGCATCCCCGGAGCAGGGGGCTTATCCTACGAGCAGTACTTC | TRBD1 | TRBJ2-7 | TRBV28 | 16 | -
CASSRRGEGNIQYF | TGTGCCAGCAGCCGTCGAGGAGAAGGTAACATTCAGTACTTC | - | TRBJ2-4 | TRBV6-5 | 14 | few
CASSQEQIGTYEQYF | TGCGCCAGCAGCCAAGAGCAGATTGGCACCTACGAGCAGTACTTC | - | TRBJ2-7 | TRBV4-3 | 15 | -
CASSAGQGDTQYF | TGTGCCTCTTCGGCGGGGCAGGGAGATACGCAGTATTTT | - | TRBJ2-3 | TRBV9 | 13 | -
CASSQVGGYYGYTF | TGCGCCAGCAGCCAAGTTGGTGGATACTATGGCTACACCTTC | - | TRBJ1-2 | TRBV4-1 | 14 | few
CASSEVTGQDTQYF | TGTGCCAGCAGTGAAGTGACAGGGCAAGATACGCAGTATTTT | TRBD1 | TRBJ2-3 | TRBV2 | 14 | few
CASSRGAVDEQYF | TGCGCCAGCAGCCGTGGGGCGGTAGACGAGCAGTACTTC | - | TRBJ2-7 | TRBV4-1 | 13 | -
CASSEDATNEKLFF | TGTGCCAGCAGCGAAGATGCAACTAATGAAAAACTGTTTTTT | - | TRBJ1-4 | TRBV27 | 14 | -
CSVETGYNEQFF | TGCAGCGTGGAGACAGGGTACAATGAGCAGTTCTTC | TRBD1 | TRBJ2-1 | TRBV29-1 | 12 | -
CASSRGTGNTIYF | TGCGCCAGCAGCCGGGGGACTGGAAACACCATATATTTT | - | TRBJ1-3 | TRBV4-3 | 13 | once
CAWSVYGLSNQPQHF | TGTGCCTGGAGTGTATATGGCCTGAGCAATCAGCCCCAGCATTTT | - | TRBJ1-5 | TRBV30 | 15 | few
CASSQVYLGEQFF | TGCGCCAGCAGCCAAGTCTATCTTGGTGAGCAGTTCTTC | - | TRBJ2-1 | TRBV4-3 | 13 | -
CASSPGQEETQYF | TGTGCCAGCTCACCGGGGCAAGAGGAGACCCAGTACTTC | - | TRBJ2-5 | TRBV18 | 13 | -
CASSYSGGTDTQYF | TGTGCCAGCAGTTATAGCGGAGGCACAGATACGCAGTATTTT | - | TRBJ2-3 | TRBV6-5 | 14 | -
CAWSRLQLLVFNEQFF | TGTGCCTGGAGCCGCCTCCAATTACTAGTTTTCAATGAGCAGTTCTTC | - | TRBJ2-1 | TRBV30 | 16 | few
CASSPRPTSGIAKNIQYF | TGTGCCAGCAGCCCCCGCCCGACTAGCGGGATAGCCAAAAACATTCAGTACTTC | TRBD2 | TRBJ2-4 | TRBV7-2 | 18 | -
CASSSPGLAGRLEQFF | TGTGCCAGCAGCTCGCCGGGACTAGCGGGAAGGCTTGAGCAGTTCTTC | TRBD2 | TRBJ2-1 | TRBV7-2 | 16 | -
CSVEETYQETQYF | TGCAGCGTTGAAGAGACATATCAAGAGACCCAGTACTTC | - | TRBJ2-5 | TRBV29-1 | 13 | few
CSVETSGRAYNEQFF | TGCAGCGTTGAGACTAGCGGGAGGGCCTACAATGAGCAGTTCTTC | TRBD2 | TRBJ2-1 | TRBV29-1 | 15 | -
CASSFQGAEYEQYF | TGTGCCAGCAGTTTCCAGGGGGCAGAGTACGAGCAGTACTTC | TRBD1 | TRBJ2-7 | TRBV27 | 14 | few
CASSLRSSYEQYF | TGTGCCAGCAGTTTACGAAGCTCCTACGAGCAGTACTTC | - | TRBJ2-7 | TRBV28 | 13 | -